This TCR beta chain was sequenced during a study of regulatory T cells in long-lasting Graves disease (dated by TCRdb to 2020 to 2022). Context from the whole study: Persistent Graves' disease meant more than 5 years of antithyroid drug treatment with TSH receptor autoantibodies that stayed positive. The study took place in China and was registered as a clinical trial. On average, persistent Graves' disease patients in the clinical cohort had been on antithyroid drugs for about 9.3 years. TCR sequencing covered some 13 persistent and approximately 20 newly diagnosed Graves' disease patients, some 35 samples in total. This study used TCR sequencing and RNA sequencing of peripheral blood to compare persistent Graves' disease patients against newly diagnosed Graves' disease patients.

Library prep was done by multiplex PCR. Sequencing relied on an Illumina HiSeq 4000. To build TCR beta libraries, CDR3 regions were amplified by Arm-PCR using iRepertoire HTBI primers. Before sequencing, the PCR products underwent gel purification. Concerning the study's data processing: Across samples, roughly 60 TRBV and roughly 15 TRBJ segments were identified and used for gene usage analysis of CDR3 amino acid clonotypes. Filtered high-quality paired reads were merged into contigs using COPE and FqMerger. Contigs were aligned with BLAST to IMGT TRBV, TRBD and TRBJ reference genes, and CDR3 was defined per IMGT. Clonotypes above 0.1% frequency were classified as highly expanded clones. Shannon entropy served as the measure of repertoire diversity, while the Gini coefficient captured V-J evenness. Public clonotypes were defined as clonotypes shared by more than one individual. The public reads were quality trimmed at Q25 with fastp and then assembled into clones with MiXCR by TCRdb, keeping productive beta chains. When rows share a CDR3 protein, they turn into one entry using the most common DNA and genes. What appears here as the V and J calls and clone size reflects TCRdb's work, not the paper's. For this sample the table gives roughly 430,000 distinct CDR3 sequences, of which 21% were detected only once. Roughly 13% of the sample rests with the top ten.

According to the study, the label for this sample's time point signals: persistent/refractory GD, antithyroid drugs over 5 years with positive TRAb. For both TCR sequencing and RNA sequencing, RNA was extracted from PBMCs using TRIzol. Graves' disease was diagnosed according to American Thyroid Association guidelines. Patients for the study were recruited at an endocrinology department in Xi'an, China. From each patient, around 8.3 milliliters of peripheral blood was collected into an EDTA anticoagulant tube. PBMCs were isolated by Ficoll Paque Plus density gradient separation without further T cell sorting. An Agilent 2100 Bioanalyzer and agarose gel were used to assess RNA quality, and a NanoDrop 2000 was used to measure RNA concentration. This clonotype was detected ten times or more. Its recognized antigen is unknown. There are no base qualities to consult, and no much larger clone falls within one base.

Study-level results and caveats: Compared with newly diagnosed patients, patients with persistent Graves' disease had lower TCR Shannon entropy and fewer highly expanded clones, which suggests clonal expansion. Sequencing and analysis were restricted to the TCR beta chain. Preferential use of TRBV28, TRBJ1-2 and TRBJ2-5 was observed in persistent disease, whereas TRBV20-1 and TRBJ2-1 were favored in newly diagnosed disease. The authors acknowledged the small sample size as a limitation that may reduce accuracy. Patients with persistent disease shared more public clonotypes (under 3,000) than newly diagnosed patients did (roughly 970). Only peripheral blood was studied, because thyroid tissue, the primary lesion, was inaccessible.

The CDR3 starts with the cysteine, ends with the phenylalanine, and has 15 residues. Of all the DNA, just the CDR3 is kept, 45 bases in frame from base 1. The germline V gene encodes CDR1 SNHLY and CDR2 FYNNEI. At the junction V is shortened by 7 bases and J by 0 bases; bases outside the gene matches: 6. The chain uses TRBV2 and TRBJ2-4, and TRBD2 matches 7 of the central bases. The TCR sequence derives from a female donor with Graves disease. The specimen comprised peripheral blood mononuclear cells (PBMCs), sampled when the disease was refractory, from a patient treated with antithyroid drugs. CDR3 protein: CASINGGIAKNIQYF. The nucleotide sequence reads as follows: TGTGCCAGCATCAACGGGGGGATAGCCAAAAACATTCAGTACTTC.